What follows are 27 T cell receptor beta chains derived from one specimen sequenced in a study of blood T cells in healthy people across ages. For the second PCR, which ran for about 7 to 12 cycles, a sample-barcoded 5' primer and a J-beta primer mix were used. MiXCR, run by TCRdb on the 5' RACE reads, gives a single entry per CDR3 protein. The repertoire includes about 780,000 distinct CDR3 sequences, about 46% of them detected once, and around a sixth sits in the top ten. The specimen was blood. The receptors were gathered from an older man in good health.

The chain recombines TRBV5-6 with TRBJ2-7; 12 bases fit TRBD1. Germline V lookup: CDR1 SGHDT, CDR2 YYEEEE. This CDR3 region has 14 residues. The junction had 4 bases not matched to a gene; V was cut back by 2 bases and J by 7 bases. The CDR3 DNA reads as TGTGCCAGCAGCTTCGGGACAGGGGGCGGGGAGCAGTACTTC. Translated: CASSFGTGGGEQYF.

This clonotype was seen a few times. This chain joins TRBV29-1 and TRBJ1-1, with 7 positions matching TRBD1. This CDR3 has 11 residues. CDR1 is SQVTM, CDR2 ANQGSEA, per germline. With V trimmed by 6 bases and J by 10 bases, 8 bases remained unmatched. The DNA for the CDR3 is TGCAGCGTCGACAGGGCAATGGTAGCTTTCTTT. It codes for CSVDRAMVAFF.

The CDR3 sequence is CASSKTQGRHEQYF. CDR3 nucleotide sequence: TGCGCCAGCAGCAAAACGCAGGGTCGGCACGAGCAGTACTTC. V gene TRBV5-1 combines with J gene TRBJ2-7; TRBD1 is a possible D gene (5 bases). Germline V gene data show CDR1 as SGHRS and CDR2 as YFSETQ. This CDR3 is 14 amino acids long. V dropped 4 bases and J dropped 5 bases, with 16 bases sitting between them.

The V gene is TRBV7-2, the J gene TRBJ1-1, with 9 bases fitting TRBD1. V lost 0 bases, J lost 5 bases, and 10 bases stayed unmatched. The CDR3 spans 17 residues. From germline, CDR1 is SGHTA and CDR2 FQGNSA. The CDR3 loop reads CASSLAGVQGARTEAFF. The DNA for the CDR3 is TGTGCCAGCAGCTTAGCAGGGGTACAGGGGGCGCGTACTGAAGCTTTCTTT.

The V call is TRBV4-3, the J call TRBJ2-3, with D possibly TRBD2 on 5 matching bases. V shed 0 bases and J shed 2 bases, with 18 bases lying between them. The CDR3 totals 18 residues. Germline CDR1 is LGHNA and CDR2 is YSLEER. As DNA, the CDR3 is TGCGCCAGCAGCCAAGATTTAGTCACTAGTCTTGCCACAGATACGCAGTATTTT. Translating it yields CASSQDLVTSLATDTQYF.

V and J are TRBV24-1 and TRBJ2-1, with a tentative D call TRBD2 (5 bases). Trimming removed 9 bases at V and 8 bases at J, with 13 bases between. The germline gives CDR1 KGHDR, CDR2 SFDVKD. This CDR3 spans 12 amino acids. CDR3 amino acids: CATGVSGHEQFF. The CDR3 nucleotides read TGTGCCACCGGTGTGAGCGGACATGAGCAGTTCTTC.

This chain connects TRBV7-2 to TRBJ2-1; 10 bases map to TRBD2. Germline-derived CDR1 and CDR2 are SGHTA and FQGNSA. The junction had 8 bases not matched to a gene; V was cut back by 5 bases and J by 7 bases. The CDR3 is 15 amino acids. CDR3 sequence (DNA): TGTGCCAGCAGCCTACCGAGCGGGAGGGCAAATGAGCAGTTCTTC. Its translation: CASSLPSGRANEQFF.

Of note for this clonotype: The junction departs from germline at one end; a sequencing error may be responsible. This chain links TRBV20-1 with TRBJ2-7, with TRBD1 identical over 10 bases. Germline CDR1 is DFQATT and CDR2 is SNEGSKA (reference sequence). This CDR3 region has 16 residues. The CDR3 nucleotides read TGCAGTGCTGGAGGGGGCGGACAGGGGGTTTCCTACGAGCAGTACTTT. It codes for CSAGGGGQGVSYEQYF.

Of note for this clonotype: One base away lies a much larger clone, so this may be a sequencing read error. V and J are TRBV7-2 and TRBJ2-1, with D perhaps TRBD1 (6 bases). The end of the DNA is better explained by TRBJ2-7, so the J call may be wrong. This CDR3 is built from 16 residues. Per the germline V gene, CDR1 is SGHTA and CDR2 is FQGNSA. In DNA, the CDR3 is TGTGCCAGCAGCTTATCACAGGGAACATCCTACAATGAGCAGTACTTC. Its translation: CASSLSQGTSYNEQYF.

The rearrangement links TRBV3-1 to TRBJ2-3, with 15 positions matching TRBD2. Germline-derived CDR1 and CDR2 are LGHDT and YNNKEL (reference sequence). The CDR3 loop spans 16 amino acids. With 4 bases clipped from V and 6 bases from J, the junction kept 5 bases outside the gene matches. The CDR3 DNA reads TGTGCCAGCAGCCCCTGGGGACTAGCGGGAGGCGATACGCAGTATTTT. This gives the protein CASSPWGLAGGDTQYF.

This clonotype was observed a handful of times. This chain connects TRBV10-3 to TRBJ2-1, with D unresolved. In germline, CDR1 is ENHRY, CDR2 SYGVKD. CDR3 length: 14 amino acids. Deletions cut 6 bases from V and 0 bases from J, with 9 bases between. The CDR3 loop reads CAIREDISYNEQFF. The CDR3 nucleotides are TGTGCCATCAGAGAAGATATCTCCTACAATGAGCAGTTCTTC.

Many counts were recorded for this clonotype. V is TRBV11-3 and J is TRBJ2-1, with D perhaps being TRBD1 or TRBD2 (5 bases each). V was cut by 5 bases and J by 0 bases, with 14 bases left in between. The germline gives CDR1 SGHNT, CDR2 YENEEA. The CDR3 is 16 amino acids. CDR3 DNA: TGTGCCAGCAGCCGGTTCGGGGCAAGCTCCTACAATGAGCAGTTCTTC. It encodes CASSRFGASSYNEQFF.

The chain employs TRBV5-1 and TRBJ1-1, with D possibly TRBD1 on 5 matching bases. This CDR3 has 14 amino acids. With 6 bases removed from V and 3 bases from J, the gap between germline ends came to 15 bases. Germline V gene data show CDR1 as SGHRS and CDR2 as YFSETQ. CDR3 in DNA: TGCGCCAGCACCCCCTCGGGGGAGGACACTGAAGCTTTCTTT. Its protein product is CASTPSGEDTEAFF.

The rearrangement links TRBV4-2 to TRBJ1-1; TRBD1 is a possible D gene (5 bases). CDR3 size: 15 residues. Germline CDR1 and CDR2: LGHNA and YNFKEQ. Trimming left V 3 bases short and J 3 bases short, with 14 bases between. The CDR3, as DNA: TGTGCCAGCAGCCACTCCGGACGGGGGGACACTGAAGCTTTCTTT. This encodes CASSHSGRGDTEAFF.

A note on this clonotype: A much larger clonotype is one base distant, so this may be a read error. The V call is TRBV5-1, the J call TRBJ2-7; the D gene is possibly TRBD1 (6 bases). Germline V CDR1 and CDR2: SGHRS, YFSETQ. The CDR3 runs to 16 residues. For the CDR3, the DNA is TGCGCCAGCGGCTTGGCTTTTTCACAGGGAGCCTACGAGCAGTACTTC. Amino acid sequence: CASGLAFSQGAYEQYF.

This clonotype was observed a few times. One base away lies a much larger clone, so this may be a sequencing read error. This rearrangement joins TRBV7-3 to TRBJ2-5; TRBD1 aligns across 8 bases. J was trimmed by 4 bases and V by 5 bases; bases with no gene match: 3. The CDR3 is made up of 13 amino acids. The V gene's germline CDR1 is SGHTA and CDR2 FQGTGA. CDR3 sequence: CASSIDRGETQYF. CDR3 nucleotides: TGTGCCAGCAGCATAGACAGGGGAGAGACCCAGTACTTC.

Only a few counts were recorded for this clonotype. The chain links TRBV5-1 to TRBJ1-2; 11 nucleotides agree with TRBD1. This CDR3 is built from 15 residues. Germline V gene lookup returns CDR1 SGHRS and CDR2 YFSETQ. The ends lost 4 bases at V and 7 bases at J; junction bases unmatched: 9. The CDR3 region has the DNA TGCGCCAGCAGCCCGGACGGACAGGGGGCGAGTGGCTACACCTTC. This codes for CASSPDGQGASGYTF.

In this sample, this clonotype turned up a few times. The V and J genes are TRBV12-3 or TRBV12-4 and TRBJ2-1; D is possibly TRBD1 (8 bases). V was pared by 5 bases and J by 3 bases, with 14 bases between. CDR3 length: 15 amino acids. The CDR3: CASSQTGGVYNEQFF. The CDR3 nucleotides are TGTGCCAGCAGTCAAACAGGGGGGGTCTACAATGAGCAGTTCTTC.

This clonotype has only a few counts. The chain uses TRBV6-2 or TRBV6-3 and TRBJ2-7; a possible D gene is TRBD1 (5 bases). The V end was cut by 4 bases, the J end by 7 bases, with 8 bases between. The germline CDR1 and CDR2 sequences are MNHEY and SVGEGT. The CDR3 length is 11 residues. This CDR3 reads CASSSQGEQYF. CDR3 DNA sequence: TGTGCCAGCAGTTCCCAGGGTGAGCAGTACTTC.

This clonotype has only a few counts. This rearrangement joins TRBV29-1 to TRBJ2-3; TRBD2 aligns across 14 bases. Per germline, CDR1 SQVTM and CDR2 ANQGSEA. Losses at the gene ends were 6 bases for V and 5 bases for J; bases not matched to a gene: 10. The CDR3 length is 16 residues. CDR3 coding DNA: TGCAGCGTGGGGACTAGCGGGAGTGGGTCGGGAGATACGCAGTATTTT. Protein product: CSVGTSGSGSGDTQYF.

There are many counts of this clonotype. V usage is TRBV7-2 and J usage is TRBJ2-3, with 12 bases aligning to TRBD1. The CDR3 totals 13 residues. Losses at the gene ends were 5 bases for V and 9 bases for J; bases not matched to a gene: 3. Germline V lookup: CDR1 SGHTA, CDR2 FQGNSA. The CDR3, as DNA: TGTGCCAGCAGCCGGGACAGGGGGCGAACGCAGTATTTT. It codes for CASSRDRGRTQYF.

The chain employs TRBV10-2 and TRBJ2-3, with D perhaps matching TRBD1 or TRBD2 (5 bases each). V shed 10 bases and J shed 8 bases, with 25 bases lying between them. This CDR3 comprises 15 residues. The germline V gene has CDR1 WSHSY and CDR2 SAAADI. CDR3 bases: TGCGCCACCGGGGCTTGGAGTCCGTCCACGGTTACGCAGTATTTT. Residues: CATGAWSPSTVTQYF.

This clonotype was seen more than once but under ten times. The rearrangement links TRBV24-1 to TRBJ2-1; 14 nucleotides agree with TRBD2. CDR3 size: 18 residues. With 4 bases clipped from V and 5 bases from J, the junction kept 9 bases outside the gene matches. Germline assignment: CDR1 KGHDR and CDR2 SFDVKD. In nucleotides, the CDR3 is TGTGCCACCAGTGACCGACGCAGACTAGCGGGAGGGAACAATGAGCAGTTCTTC. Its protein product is CATSDRRRLAGGNNEQFF.

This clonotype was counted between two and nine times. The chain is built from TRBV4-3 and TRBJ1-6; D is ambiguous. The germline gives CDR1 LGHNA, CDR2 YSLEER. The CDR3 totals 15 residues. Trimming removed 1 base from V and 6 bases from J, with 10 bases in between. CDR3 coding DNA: TGCGCCAGCAGCCAAGCCGTGGACCTTAATTCACCCCTCCACTTT. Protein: CASSQAVDLNSPLHF.

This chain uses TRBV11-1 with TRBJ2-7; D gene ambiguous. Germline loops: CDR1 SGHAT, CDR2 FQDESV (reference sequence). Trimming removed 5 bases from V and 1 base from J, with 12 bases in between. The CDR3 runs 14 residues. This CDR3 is CASSRNLVSYEQYF. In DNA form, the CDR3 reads TGTGCCAGCAGCCGGAATCTGGTTTCCTACGAGCAGTACTTC.

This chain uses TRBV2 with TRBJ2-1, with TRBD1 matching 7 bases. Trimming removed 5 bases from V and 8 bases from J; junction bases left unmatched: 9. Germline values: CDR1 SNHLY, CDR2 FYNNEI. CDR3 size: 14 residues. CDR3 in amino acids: CASSLGAQGYEQFF. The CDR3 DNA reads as TGTGCCAGCAGTTTGGGTGCACAGGGGTATGAGCAGTTCTTC.

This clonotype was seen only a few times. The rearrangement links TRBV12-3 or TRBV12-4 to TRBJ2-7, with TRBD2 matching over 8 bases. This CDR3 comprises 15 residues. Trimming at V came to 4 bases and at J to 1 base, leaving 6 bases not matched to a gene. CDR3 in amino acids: CASSSRVAGSYEQYF. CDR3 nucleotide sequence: TGTGCCAGCAGTTCACGAGTAGCGGGATCCTACGAGCAGTACTTC.